The 30 T cell receptor beta chains listed next were all sequenced from one sample in a study of tumor-infiltrating lymphocytes in primary liver carcinoma. TCR beta cDNA came from about 0.45 ug total RNA, primed with a constant-region primer. The TCR beta library was amplified through three nested multiplex PCR rounds in a modified ARM-PCR procedure. TRBV1-TRBV30 forward and Cbeta reverse primers drove the first two roughly 10-cycle rounds. Each CDR3 protein gets one entry after TCRdb re-called the multiplex PCR reads with MiXCR. The sample consists of 20,000 to 25,000 distinct CDR3 sequences, more than 75% of them appearing once. RNA and DNA were co-extracted from around 18-30 mg of unsorted bulk tissue. The sample comprised liver tumor tissue from sampling region 2. Noted subset: tumor region T2, inferior pole. The receptor source for this set is a young woman with primary liver carcinoma and hepatitis B virus infection.

The table lists this clonotype with a count of one. Mismatch with germline at one junction end may stem from a read error. The chain combines TRBV30 with TRBJ2-5; the D call may be TRBD1 or TRBD2 (5 bases each). Germline V CDR1 and CDR2: GTSNPN, SVGIG (reference sequence). The CDR3 length is 12 residues. CDR3 nucleotides: TGTGTCTGGAGCTCGGGGCAGGAGACCCAGTATTTC. Amino acid sequence: CVWSSGQETQYF.

The genes are TRBV10-3 and TRBJ2-3, with TRBD1 matching over 9 bases. Germline V gene lookup returns CDR1 ENHRY and CDR2 SYGVKD. The CDR3 loop spans 15 amino acids. The trim removed 6 bases at V and 9 bases at J, leaving 13 bases unmatched. The CDR3 loop is CAISEPGTGTDTQYF. CDR3 nucleotides: TGTGCCATCAGCGAACCCGGGACAGGGACCGACACGCAGTATTTT.

Remarks on this clonotype: One end of the junction does not line up with germline, which may come from a read error. The J gene is TRBJ2-2, the V gene TRBV6-1; D tentatively fits TRBD1 or TRBD2 (6 bases each). This CDR3 has 19 residues. CDR1 MNHNS and CDR2 SASEGT come from the germline V gene. The CDR3 sequence: CASGETLPGGTANTGGLFF. The CDR3 DNA is TGTGCCAGCGGTGAAACCCTTCCCGGGGGCACCGCGAACACCGGGGGGCTGTTTTTT.

This clonotype was counted a single time. Likely a read error: the CDR3 ends without its conserved phenylalanine or tryptophan. Because the CDR3's place on the DNA is in doubt, the DNA is left out and the CDR3 is given as listed by TCRdb. V is TRBV4-3 and J is TRBJ2-1; no DNA check was done on the table's D call, TRBD1. The length of the CDR3 is 15 amino acids, counting both ends. CDR1 and CDR2 from the germline V gene are LGHNA and YSLEER. The CDR3 loop is CASRSRDRGFNEQSL.

In regard to this clonotype: Germline is not matched at one junction end, which may reflect a read error. CDR3 sequence (DNA): TGCAGCGTTGATGAGAGAAACCATGAGACCCAGCACTTC. Protein sequence: CSVDERNHETQHF. The V and J genes are TRBV29-1 and TRBJ2-5; D is unclear. The CDR3 covers 13 residues. Germline V gives CDR1 SQVTM, CDR2 ANQGSEA.

A word on this clonotype: It may be a read error: a sequence one base away is much more abundant. The V and J genes are TRBV20-1 and TRBJ2-3, with D unclear. The CDR3 runs 12 residues. Germline V gene data show CDR1 as DFQATT and CDR2 as SNEGSKA (reference sequence). As DNA, the CDR3 is TGCAGTGTTCCTACTTCCACAGAAACGCAGTATTTT. Its protein product is CSVPTSTETQYF.

About this clonotype itself: The junction departs from the called germline gene at one end, perhaps through a read error. This chain links TRBV28 with TRBJ2-5, with 8 bases identical to TRBD2. CDR3 length: 15 amino acids. The V gene's germline CDR1 is MDHEN and CDR2 SYDVKM. CDR3 bases: TGTGCCATCAGTTCGCTAACTAGCGGAGGAGAGACCCAGTACTTC. Its translation is CAISSLTSGGETQYF.

This clonotype was found many times. This may arise from a read error, as a much more abundant clone is one base away. This chain joins TRBV28 and TRBJ2-3; 9 positions agree with TRBD2. The J segment lost 4 bases and the V segment lost 6 bases, leaving 11 bases of the junction unmatched. The CDR3 sequence is 16 residues long. Germline V lookup: CDR1 MDHEN, CDR2 SYDVKM. The CDR3 reads CASRTGAGGPADTQYF. The CDR3 nucleotides are TGTGCCAGCAGAACCGGGGCGGGAGGGCCGGCAGATACGCAGTATTTT.

This clonotype has a count of ten or more. The final CDR3 position lacks the conserved phenylalanine or tryptophan, pointing to a likely read error. No DNA is shown, since the ends of the CDR3 on it are uncertain; the CDR3 is the one TCRdb lists. The genes are TRBV4-1 and TRBJ2-1; the table gives TRBD1 as D, unverified against the DNA. Ends included, the CDR3 has 14 residues. Per germline, CDR1 MGHRA and CDR2 YSYEKL. The CDR3 region is CASSQSDRGPTFPL.

The chain joins TRBV4-2 to TRBJ2-7; no clear D gene. CDR3 length: 13 amino acids. V was clipped by 2 bases and J by 4 bases, with 9 bases between them. Per germline, CDR1 LGHNA and CDR2 YNFKEQ. The DNA for the CDR3 is TGTGCCAGCAGCCAACCTAGTCATTACGAGCAGTACTTC. It encodes CASSQPSHYEQYF.

In regard to this clonotype: At one end the junction does not follow the germline gene, possibly because of a read error. The V call is TRBV11-1, the J call TRBJ2-7, with D unresolved. Germline V gives CDR1 SGHAT, CDR2 FQDESV (reference sequence). CDR3 length equals 14 residues. Here the CDR3 DNA reads TGTGCCAGCAGCTTAGCGATGGTCCCCTACAAGCAGTACTTC. Amino acid sequence: CASSLAMVPYKQYF. Using reference TRBV11-1 and TRBJ2-7 for the parts outside the CDR3, the full variable domain is EAEVAQSPRYKITEKSQAVAFWCDPISGHATLYWYRQILGQGPELLVQFQDESVVDDSQLPKDRFSAERLKGVDSTLKIQPAELGDSAMYLCASSLAMVPYKQYFGPGTRLTVT.

Note on this clonotype: Since the CDR3 does not end with the conserved phenylalanine or tryptophan, this likely comes from a read error. The chain is built from TRBV11-2 and TRBJ2-3; D remains unclear. The CDR3 runs to 14 residues. Germline values: CDR1 SGHAT, CDR2 FQNNGV. The DNA for the CDR3 is TGTGCCTGCAGCTTAGCTTATAGCACGGATACGCAGTATTCT. The encoded protein is CACSLAYSTDTQYS.

In the case of this clonotype: One end of the junction fails to match germline, which may point to a read error. The chain recombines TRBV5-6 with TRBJ1-6; D not resolved. Germline V gene data show CDR1 as SGHDT and CDR2 as YYEEEE. This CDR3 has 14 residues. CDR3 DNA: TGTGCCAGCAACTTGGTAGCACTGAGATCACCCCTCCCCTTT. The encoded protein is CASNLVALRSPLPF. Using reference TRBV5-6 and TRBJ1-6 for the parts outside the CDR3, the full variable domain is DAGVTQSPTHLIKTRGQQVTLRCSPKSGHDTVSWYQQALGQGPQFIFQYYEEEERQRGNFPDRFSGHQFPNYSSELNVNALLLGDSALYLCASNLVALRSPLPFGNGTRLTVT.

The CDR3 protein is CAISEGDRGIQPSYVIPGANVLTF. The CDR3 DNA sequence: TGTGCCATCAGTGAGGGTGACAGGGGGATCCAACCCTCTTATGTAATTCCTGGGGCCAACGTCCTGACTTTC. This rearrangement joins TRBV10-3 to TRBJ2-6; 9 bases map to TRBD1. The J segment lost 2 bases and the V segment lost 2 bases, leaving 25 bases of the junction unmatched. CDR1 is ENHRY, CDR2 SYGVKD, per germline. CDR3 length equals 24 residues.

Details on this clonotype: One junction end does not reproduce the germline sequence, and a read error may be involved. CDR3 sequence (DNA): TGTGCAAGCAGCTTAGACTGGGACCTCTCCTACGAGCAGTATTTC. It encodes CASSLDWDLSYEQYF. The chain has TRBV11-3 and TRBJ2-7; perhaps D is TRBD1 or TRBD2 (5 bases each). The CDR3 runs to 15 residues. CDR1 is SGHNT, CDR2 YENEEA, per germline.

The sample holds one count of this clonotype. Sequence at one end of the junction differs from germline and may be a read error. The chain joins TRBV28 to TRBJ1-5; D uncertain. This CDR3 has 17 residues. CDR1 and CDR2 from the germline V gene are MDHEN and SYDVKM. The CDR3 sequence is CDSSPFTGGCSNQPQHF. The CDR3 nucleotides are TGTGACAGCAGTCCGTTCACGGGAGGATGCTCCAATCAGCCCCAGCATTTT.

Concerning this clonotype: A much larger clone lies a single base off, so this may be a read error. The chain uses TRBV4-2 and TRBJ2-1; D is uncertain. The CDR3 covers 18 residues. Germline values: CDR1 LGHNA, CDR2 YNFKEQ. The CDR3 here is CASSQVVSVGNSHNEQLF. The DNA for the CDR3 is TGTGCCAGCAGCCAAGTAGTGAGCGTCGGAAACTCCCACAATGAGCAGCTCTTC.

This clonotype was seen once. The conserved phenylalanine or tryptophan normally closing the CDR3 is absent here, so this likely arose from a read error. V usage is TRBV11-2 and J usage is TRBJ2-1, with D maybe TRBD2 (6 bases). In germline, CDR1 is SGHAT, CDR2 FQNNGV. CDR3 length: 16 residues. Written as DNA, the CDR3 is TGTACCAGCAGCACCTCTCTAATGGGAGGATACAATGAGCAGTTCTCC. Translation: CTSSTSLMGGYNEQFS.

This clonotype was counted once. The missing conserved phenylalanine or tryptophan at the end of this CDR3 makes a read error likely. The DNA is omitted, as the CDR3 cannot be located on it reliably, and the CDR3 follows TCRdb's listing. V usage is TRBV4-3 and J usage is TRBJ1-1. 13 amino acids form the CDR3, both terminal residues included. In germline, CDR1 is LGHNA, CDR2 YSLEER. This CDR3 reads CASSQDPGSPIFI.

This clonotype appeared many times. The rearrangement uses TRBV20-1 and TRBJ2-5; D not resolved. CDR3 length: 13 residues. Germline CDR1 is DFQATT and CDR2 is SNEGSKA (reference sequence). V was cut by 4 bases and J by 2 bases, with 11 bases left in between. The CDR3 spells CSATSGRQETQYF. CDR3 sequence (DNA): TGCAGTGCTACCTCTGGGCGGCAAGAGACCCAGTACTTC.

Remarks on this clonotype: An end of the junction differs from the germline gene, which may be a read error. The rearrangement uses TRBV6-1 and TRBJ2-2, with D tentatively TRBD1 or TRBD2 (6 bases each). Germline loops: CDR1 MNHNS, CDR2 SASEGT. The CDR3 length is 19 residues. The CDR3 here is CASSETLPGGAAITGVLFF. As DNA, the CDR3 is TGTGCCAGCAGCGAGACCCTTCCCGGGGGCGCCGCGATCACCGGGGTGCTGTTTTTT.

This clonotype was counted between two and nine times. Here the CDR3 omits its conserved ending phenylalanine or tryptophan, so a read error is the likely source. The chain employs TRBV11-3 and TRBJ2-1, with TRBD2 matching over 14 bases. Looked up from germline, CDR1 is SGHNT and CDR2 is YENEEA. J lost 13 bases, V lost 5 bases, and 10 bases had no gene match. The CDR3 is made up of 15 amino acids. CDR3 amino acids: CASSRLAGGGCEQFL. The CDR3 DNA is TGTGCCAGCAGCCGACTAGCGGGGGGGGGGTGTGAACAGTTCCTC.

Details on this clonotype: Given the absence of the conserved phenylalanine or tryptophan at the CDR3 end, a read error is likely. The chain is built from TRBV4-2 and TRBJ2-5, with D possibly matching TRBD2 (7 bases). The CDR3 length is 15 residues. CDR1 LGHNA and CDR2 YNFKEQ come from the germline V gene. The CDR3 region is CASSQGGGDQETQYS. The CDR3 nucleotides read TGTGCCAGCAGCCAAGGAGGGGGGGACCAAGAGACTCAGTACTCC.

This clonotype was seen just once. The CDR3 does not end in the conserved phenylalanine or tryptophan, so this is likely a read error. The CDR3 DNA reads TGTGCCAGCAGTTACCAGACCGGACCTCGATGCACAGATGCGCAGTATTCT. Protein: CASSYQTGPRCTDAQYS. V usage is TRBV6-6 and J usage is TRBJ2-3; unclear D gene. This CDR3 is built from 17 residues. Germline assignment: CDR1 MNHNY and CDR2 SVGAGI (reference sequence).

Concerning this clonotype: At one boundary the junction diverges from the germline segment, which might be a read error. The chain employs TRBV28 and TRBJ2-7; D gene uncertain. Germline CDR1 reads MDHEN; CDR2 reads SYDVKM. This CDR3 comprises 12 residues. CDR3 sequence (DNA): TGTGCCAGCGGCGACCCCTTCTACGAGCAGTATTTC. The encoded protein is CASGDPFYEQYF.

As for this clonotype: This may arise from a read error, as a much more abundant clone is one base away. The chain carries TRBV11-2 and TRBJ2-5, with TRBD2 matching over 9 bases. Per the germline V gene, CDR1 is SGHAT and CDR2 is FQNNGV. This CDR3 region has 18 residues. CDR3 loop: CANSLAAGGARVQETQYF. The CDR3 coding sequence is TGTGCCAACAGCTTAGCAGCGGGAGGTGCCCGGGTCCAAGAGACCCAGTACTTC.

The chain combines TRBV4-3 with TRBJ2-7, with 7 bases identical to TRBD2. Germline V gene data show CDR1 as LGHNA and CDR2 as YSLEER. The CDR3 extends over 18 amino acids. The CDR3 loop reads CASSQAVTGGHIRYEQYV. DNA of the CDR3: TGCGCCAGTAGCCAGGCTGTGACGGGGGGTCACATTAGGTACGAGCAGTACGTC.

A remark on this clonotype: A junction end diverges from the germline sequence, so it may reflect a read error. Written as DNA, the CDR3 is TGTGTTAGTGGTCCTCCGTGGGCCACGAACACCGGGGAGCTGTCTTTT. This gives the protein CVSGPPWATNTGELSF. The chain employs TRBV12-5 and TRBJ2-2, with a possible D match to TRBD2 (5 bases). CDR3 length: 16 residues. Germline-derived CDR1 and CDR2 are LGHNT and FRNRAP.

This clonotype was seen just once. The junction and the germline gene differ at one end; a read error may be behind it. The chain links TRBV11-2 to TRBJ1-2, with unresolved D. From germline, CDR1 is SGHAT and CDR2 FQNNGV. CDR3 length: 14 amino acids. The CDR3 reads CASSLREANYSYAF. CDR3 in DNA: TGTGCCAGCAGCTTAAGGGAAGCCAACTATAGCTACGCCTTC. Supplemented by reference TRBV11-2 and TRBJ1-2, the full variable domain reads EAGVAQSPRYKIIEKRQSVAFWCNPISGHATLYWYQQILGQGPKLLIQFQNNGVVDDSQLPKDRFSAERLKGVDSTLKIQPAKLEDSAVYLCASSLREANYSYAFGSGTRLTVV.

Comment on this clonotype: The germline gene is not matched at one end of the junction; a read error may be the cause. The CDR3 DNA is TGTGCTAGCAACCAAGGAGGAAGGGACCAAGAGACCCAGTACTTC. As protein: CASNQGGRDQETQYF. The chain combines TRBV4-2 with TRBJ2-5; D perhaps matches TRBD2 (5 bases). Germline assignment: CDR1 LGHNA and CDR2 YNFKEQ. CDR3 size: 15 residues.